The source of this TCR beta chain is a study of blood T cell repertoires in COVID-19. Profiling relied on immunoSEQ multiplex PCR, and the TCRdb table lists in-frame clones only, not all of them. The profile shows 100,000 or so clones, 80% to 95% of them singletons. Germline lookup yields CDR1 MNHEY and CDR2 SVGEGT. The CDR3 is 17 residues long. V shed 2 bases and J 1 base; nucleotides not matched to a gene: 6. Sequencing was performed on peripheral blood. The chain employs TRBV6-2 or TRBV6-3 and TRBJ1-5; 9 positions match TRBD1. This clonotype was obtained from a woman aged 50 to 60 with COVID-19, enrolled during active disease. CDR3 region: CASSYDRGGESNQPQHF. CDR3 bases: TGTGCCAGCAGTTACGACAGGGGGGGGGAGAGCAATCAGCCCCAGCATTTT.